This T cell receptor (beta chain) derives from a study of Graves' ophthalmopathy and Graves' hyperthyroidism. In this sample, this clonotype turned up many times. V was shortened by 5 bases and J by 5 bases, with 21 bases between the two germline ends. The CDR3 has 16 residues. The sequenced template was RNA, covering the TCR beta CDR3 region. Scientists carried out first-round RT-PCR using HTBI primers and then a second-round multiplex PCR. TCRdb processed the multiplex PCR reads anew with MiXCR; each CDR3 protein has one entry. This sample has approximately 540,000 distinct CDR3 sequences, with about 40% found just once.

The genes are TRBV12-3 or TRBV12-4 and TRBJ2-5; D is perhaps TRBD1 or TRBD2 (6 bases each). Input material: peripheral blood or thyroid tissue (not recorded which). This clonotype was sampled from an adult man with Graves' hyperthyroidism. CDR3 sequence reads: CASSPIRGAVAETQYF. In DNA, the CDR3 is TGTGCCAGCAGTCCCATTAGGGGGGCGGTTGCGGAGACCCAGTACTTC.